This T cell receptor (beta chain) was sequenced in a study of blood T cell repertoires in COVID-19. For the study at large: Some COVID-19 samples were acute and others convalescent; all came from the United States, Italy and Spain. PBMCs, B-cell-depleted T cells, or T cells were the source of the cDNA or gDNA that made up the material.

This CDR3 is 13 amino acids long. The germline gives CDR1 SNHLY, CDR2 FYNNEI. V lost 3 bases to trimming and J lost 5 bases, with 8 bases between them. How the authors handled the data: Amplification of reference gene primers was used by the study to estimate nucleated cell counts. The protocol was immunoSEQ multiplex PCR, while the TCRdb copy is restricted to in-frame clones and leaves out a portion. V, J and clone size reflect that table, while D and trimming were determined from the DNA. The data show more than 50,000 clones, with under 85% seen just once and about 2% held by the top ten. This sequence was found in a woman aged 55-75 years with acute or convalescent COVID-19. Sequencing used peripheral blood. The V gene is TRBV2, the J gene TRBJ1-5; D is unclear. The chain's CDR3 is CASSETAHQPQHF. CDR3 DNA: TGTGCCAGCAGTGAGACTGCACATCAGCCCCAGCATTTT.